A single sample gave rise to the 8 T cell receptor beta chains below, sequenced in a study of blood T cell repertoires in COVID-19. Clones were sequenced by immunoSEQ multiplex PCR, and TCRdb holds only the in-frame ones, with some missing. Of approximately 250,000 clones listed, nearly 85% are singletons. Sequencing was performed on peripheral blood. These receptors were collected from a human donor in a cohort sampled during active COVID-19.

This chain connects TRBV5-1 to TRBJ2-1; 8 bases map to TRBD2. The CDR3 has 16 residues. J was trimmed by 2 bases and V by 2 bases; bases with no gene match: 6. CDR1 is SGHRS, CDR2 YFSETQ, per germline. Here the CDR3 reads CASSLLADVAYNEQFF. Written as DNA, the CDR3 is TGCGCCAGCAGCTTACTAGCGGACGTTGCCTACAATGAGCAGTTCTTC.

The chain employs TRBV6-2 or TRBV6-3 and TRBJ2-3; a possible D gene is TRBD1 (5 bases). This CDR3 has 17 amino acids. CDR1 and CDR2 (germline): MNHEY, SVGEGT. The V and J ends lost 1 base and 0 bases respectively, with 14 bases between them. CDR3 sequence reads: CASSYWGPITSTDTQYF. As DNA, the CDR3 is TGTGCCAGCAGTTACTGGGGCCCAATCACTAGCACAGATACGCAGTATTTT.

The V gene is TRBV19, the J gene TRBJ2-7, with D possibly matching TRBD1 (6 bases). Trimming removed 3 bases from V and 6 bases from J, with 12 bases in between. This CDR3 spans 13 amino acids. CDR1 and CDR2 (germline): LNHDA, SQIVND (reference sequence). CDR3 amino acids: CASSIYRDGEQYF. The CDR3 coding sequence is TGTGCCAGTAGTATTTACAGGGATGGCGAGCAGTACTTC. The full variable domain, its missing parts supplied by reference TRBV19 and TRBJ2-7, is DGGITQSPKYLFRKEGQNVTLSCEQNLNHDAMYWYRQDPGQGLRLIYYSQIVNDFQKGDIAEGYSVSREKKESFPLTVTSAQKNPTAFYLCASSIYRDGEQYFGPGTRLTVT.

The V call is TRBV7-2, the J call TRBJ2-3, with TRBD2 matching over 13 bases. The germline V gene has CDR1 SGHTA and CDR2 FQGNSA. The CDR3 is 17 amino acids. V was pared by 5 bases and J by 1 base, with 6 bases of the junction left unmatched. The CDR3 DNA reads as TGTGCCAGCAGCCCCCGGACTAGCGGGGGAGGCACAGATACGCAGTATTTT. Translating gives CASSPRTSGGGTDTQYF.

This chain links TRBV7-8 with TRBJ1-4; 7 bases agree with TRBD1. The trim removed 5 bases at V and 7 bases at J, leaving 10 bases unmatched. Germline CDR1 and CDR2: SGHVS and FQNEAQ. There are 15 residues in the CDR3. The CDR3 sequence: CASSQETGWTEKLFF. In nucleotides, the CDR3 is TGTGCCAGCAGCCAAGAGACAGGGTGGACTGAAAAACTGTTTTTT.

The table lists this clone with a count of one. The rearrangement uses TRBV28 and TRBJ2-2, with 10 positions matching TRBD2. The V and J ends lost 9 bases and 2 bases, in that order; junction bases with no gene match: 6. CDR3 size: 15 residues. CDR1 and CDR2 from the germline V gene are MDHEN and SYDVKM. CDR3 amino acids: CASRAGGRNTGELFF. The DNA of the CDR3 is TGTGCCAGTCGAGCGGGGGGGCGTAACACCGGGGAGCTGTTTTTT.

The gene calls are TRBV4-1 and TRBJ2-7, with a weak D call TRBD2 (6 bases). V lost 0 bases and J 2 bases, leaving 14 bases between the germline ends. This CDR3 comprises 16 residues. Germline loops: CDR1 MGHRA, CDR2 YSYEKL. The CDR3 spells CASSQEEGMGTYEQYF. The DNA of the CDR3 is TGCGCCAGCAGCCAAGAGGAGGGAATGGGCACCTACGAGCAGTACTTC.

In the case of this clone: The same CDR3 arises from other DNA sequences in this sample as well. The chain recombines TRBV24-1 with TRBJ2-3, with D possibly being TRBD1 (6 bases). V gave up 3 bases and J gave up 1 base, with 10 bases separating them. Germline V gene lookup returns CDR1 KGHDR and CDR2 SFDVKD. This CDR3 spans 15 amino acids. The CDR3 region is CATSDPGQGTDTQYF. CDR3 bases: TGTGCCACCAGTGATCCGGGACAAGGCACAGATACGCAGTATTTT.